The 27 T cell receptor beta chains reported below all come from one sample, sequenced in a study of CD8 T cells in ankylosing spondylitis. MiXCR, run by TCRdb on the 5' RACE reads, gives a single entry per CDR3 protein. The table records 15,000 to 20,000 distinct CDR3 sequences, 8.2% of them present only once. Sequencing was carried out using blood. The receptors here all came from a male donor with ankylosing spondylitis or in good health (not recorded which).

This clonotype has only a few counts. The V call is TRBV6-2 or TRBV6-3, the J call TRBJ2-2; 11 bases are a match to TRBD2. The CDR3 contains 16 residues. Trimming cost V 5 bases and J 7 bases; bases outside gene matches: 9. Germline V lookup: CDR1 MNHEY, CDR2 SVGEGT. DNA of the CDR3: TGTGCCAGCAGTCCGGGACTAGCGGTAGTGGGCGGGGAGCTGTTTTTT. Residues: CASSPGLAVVGGELFF.

This clonotype was observed a handful of times. The chain employs TRBV5-1 and TRBJ2-2; possible D gene TRBD1, 8 bases. The CDR3 totals 15 residues. Germline values: CDR1 SGHRS, CDR2 YFSETQ. V was clipped by 0 bases and J by 4 bases, with 10 bases between them. CDR3 amino acids: CASSLDRGGTGELFF. The CDR3, as DNA: TGCGCCAGCAGCTTGGACAGGGGGGGCACCGGGGAGCTGTTTTTT.

This clonotype has a count of ten or more. The chain links TRBV5-6 to TRBJ1-1; 9 bases fit TRBD1. The CDR3 is 16 residues long. The V gene's germline CDR1 is SGHDT and CDR2 YYEEEE. V lost 4 bases to trimming and J lost 0 bases; unmatched junction nucleotides: 7. The CDR3 protein is CASSRGQGRLNTEAFF. The DNA for the CDR3 is TGTGCCAGCAGCAGAGGACAGGGGCGATTGAACACTGAAGCTTTCTTT.

V usage is TRBV20-1 and J usage is TRBJ2-5; 9 nucleotides line up with TRBD2. Germline CDR1 reads DFQATT; CDR2 reads SNEGSKA (reference sequence). Unmatched junction bases numbered 2, after V lost 1 base and J lost 2 bases. The CDR3 consists of 14 residues. CDR3 DNA sequence: TGCAGTGCTAGAGTTGCGGGGGGGCAAGAGACCCAGTACTTC. The encoded protein is CSARVAGGQETQYF.

This clonotype was observed at least ten times. The CDR3 sequence: CASSQEGTGGNVLTF. The DNA of the CDR3 is TGTGCCAGCAGCCAAGAGGGGACAGGAGGGAACGTCCTGACTTTC. The V gene is TRBV3-1, the J gene TRBJ2-6; 8 bases line up with TRBD1. The CDR3 sequence is 15 residues long. The V segment lost 0 bases and the J segment 10 bases; nucleotides outside the gene matches: 5. Germline V lookup: CDR1 LGHDT, CDR2 YNNKEL (reference sequence).

This clonotype has at least ten counts. The J gene is TRBJ1-1, the V gene TRBV9; D might be TRBD1 (5 bases). Germline values: CDR1 SGDLS, CDR2 YYNGEE. This CDR3 comprises 14 residues. Trimming removed 3 bases from V and 1 base from J, with 10 bases in between. The CDR3 bases are TGTGCCAGCAGCGCCGATGGGGGGAACACTGAAGCTTTCTTT. This translates into CASSADGGNTEAFF.

This clonotype came up many times. The V call is TRBV20-1, the J call TRBJ2-7; D possibly corresponds to TRBD2 (5 bases). From germline, CDR1 is DFQATT and CDR2 SNEGSKA (reference sequence). V dropped 7 bases and J dropped 3 bases, with 13 bases sitting between them. CDR3 size: 12 residues. In nucleotides, the CDR3 is TGCAGTGGGAGCGGAACCGGCTACGAGCAGTACTTC. Protein sequence: CSGSGTGYEQYF.

In its sample, this clonotype ranks as medium-sized. CDR3 nucleotide sequence: TGTGCCATCAGTCCTCTCGGGACGGACATTCAGTACTTC. Residues: CAISPLGTDIQYF. This chain connects TRBV10-3 to TRBJ2-4, with D perhaps given as TRBD1 or TRBD2 (5 bases each). The CDR3 has 13 amino acids. Trimming took 5 bases from V and 8 from J, leaving 13 bases between them. CDR1 is ENHRY and CDR2 is SYGVKD in the germline V gene.

This clonotype was found many times. The chain has TRBV12-3 or TRBV12-4 and TRBJ2-5, with D possibly matching TRBD2 (6 bases). This CDR3 region has 15 residues. Trimming removed 5 bases from V and 4 bases from J, with 17 bases in between. This chain's CDR3 is CASSRTSGLVETQYF. The CDR3, as DNA: TGTGCCAGCAGTCGAACAAGCGGGTTGGTAGAGACCCAGTACTTC.

This chain uses TRBV12-3 or TRBV12-4 with TRBJ2-7; D is ambiguous. The CDR3 runs 11 residues. Trimming left V 5 bases short and J 2 bases short, with 4 bases between. Here the CDR3 DNA reads TGTGCCAGCAGTCCCGCCTACGAGCAGTACTTC. It encodes CASSPAYEQYF.

This clonotype has only a few counts. The chain joins TRBV12-3 or TRBV12-4 to TRBJ2-7, with TRBD2 as a possible D gene (5 bases). V was cut by 5 bases and J by 3 bases, with 11 bases left in between. CDR3 size: 13 residues. In DNA form, the CDR3 reads TGTGCCAGCAGTAGCGGTACGTTCTACGAGCAGTACTTC. It yields the protein CASSSGTFYEQYF.

This clonotype was seen more than once but under ten times. The chain links TRBV6-2 or TRBV6-3 to TRBJ1-6; 8 nucleotides agree with TRBD1. This CDR3 spans 16 amino acids. Germline V CDR1 and CDR2: MNHEY, SVGEGT. Trimming took 6 bases from V and 8 from J; bases not matched to a gene: 12. The CDR3 DNA reads as TGTGCCAGCAGAGAAACAACCGGGACAGGCCATTCACCCCTCCACTTT. Its translation: CASRETTGTGHSPLHF.

This clonotype was observed at least ten times. CDR3: CASSQPGELFF. Written as DNA, the CDR3 is TGTGCCAGCAGTCAGCCCGGGGAGCTGTTTTTT. The J gene is TRBJ2-2, the V gene TRBV25-1, with no clear D. V gave up 5 bases and J gave up 6 bases, with 4 bases separating them. Germline V gene data show CDR1 as MGHDK and CDR2 as SYGVNS. CDR3 length equals 11 residues.

This clonotype was counted many times. The chain carries TRBV6-6 and TRBJ2-1, with 10 bases matching TRBD2. The germline CDR1 and CDR2 sequences are MNHNY and SVGAGI (reference sequence). Trimming at V came to 5 bases and at J to 6 bases, leaving 7 bases not matched to a gene. CDR3 length equals 15 residues. This CDR3 is CASSPQAGGANEQFF. CDR3 nucleotides: TGTGCCAGCAGTCCACAAGCGGGGGGGGCCAATGAGCAGTTCTTC.

This clonotype was observed at least ten times. This chain joins TRBV7-2 and TRBJ1-2, with a weak D call TRBD1 (6 bases). This CDR3 contains 14 residues. Trimming left V 7 bases short and J 8 bases short, with 20 bases between. CDR1 and CDR2 (germline): SGHTA, FQGNSA. CDR3 residues: CASNAGTRHGGYTF. The CDR3 coding sequence is TGTGCCAGCAACGCCGGGACACGGCACGGAGGCTACACCTTC. The entire variable domain, with the rest obtained from reference TRBV7-2 and TRBJ1-2, is as follows: GAGVSQSPSNKVTEKGKDVELRCDPISGHTALYWYRQSLGQGLEFLIYFQGNSAPDKSGLPSDRFSAERTGGSVSTLTIQRTQQEDSAVYLCASNAGTRHGGYTFGSGTRLTVV.

The table lists this clonotype with many counts. The chain links TRBV28 to TRBJ2-1; possible D gene TRBD2, 5 bases. CDR1 and CDR2 (germline): MDHEN, SYDVKM. CDR3 size: 14 residues. V shed 8 bases and J shed 3 bases, with 14 bases lying between them. Here the CDR3 reads CASSGLPGYNEQFF. The CDR3 nucleotides are TGTGCCAGCTCTGGACTCCCGGGCTACAATGAGCAGTTCTTC.

This clonotype was observed at least ten times. This chain links TRBV20-1 with TRBJ2-7, with a possible D match to TRBD1 (6 bases). The CDR3 is made up of 14 amino acids. Germline V gene sequence: CDR1 DFQATT, CDR2 SNEGSKA (reference sequence). Trimming stripped 5 bases from V and 9 bases from J, with 23 bases between. The DNA for the CDR3 is TGCAGTGCTGAAGAGGCGAAAGGGGGATCTTTGCAGTACTTC. It translates to CSAEEAKGGSLQYF.

This clonotype was seen only a few times. This sequence joins TRBV5-1 and TRBJ2-3, with D possibly matching TRBD2 (5 bases). The germline V gene has CDR1 SGHRS and CDR2 YFSETQ. V was shortened by 0 bases and J by 0 bases, with 8 bases between the two germline ends. The CDR3 is 15 residues long. The DNA of the CDR3 is TGCGCCAGCAGCTTGGGGGAGACTAGCACAGATACGCAGTATTTT. This codes for CASSLGETSTDTQYF. The full variable domain, with the rest looked up from reference TRBV5-1 and TRBJ2-3, is KAGVTQTPRYLIKTRGQQVTLSCSPISGHRSVSWYQQTPGQGLQFLFEYFSETQRNKGNFPGRFSGRQFSNSRSEMNVSTLELGDSALYLCASSLGETSTDTQYFGPGTRLTVL.

The chain links TRBV12-3 or TRBV12-4 to TRBJ2-1, with 10 bases identical to TRBD2. The CDR3 is 14 residues long. The J segment lost 9 bases and the V segment lost 5 bases, leaving 7 bases of the junction unmatched. The CDR3 sequence is CASSPRIAGGEQFF. Written as DNA, the CDR3 is TGTGCCAGCAGTCCCCGAATAGCGGGAGGTGAGCAGTTCTTC.

This clonotype was seen ten or more times. The V call is TRBV24-1, the J call TRBJ1-2; no reliable D call. The CDR3 runs 14 residues. Germline V gene sequence: CDR1 KGHDR, CDR2 SFDVKD. Deletions cut 1 base from V and 4 bases from J, with 9 bases between. The CDR3 DNA reads TGTGCCACCAGTGATTTCAAGAGGGCCTATGGCTACACCTTC. The encoded protein is CATSDFKRAYGYTF.

By its share, this clonotype is medium-sized. The chain carries TRBV21-1 and TRBJ2-5. TRBV21-1 is listed as a pseudogene. This CDR3 contains 13 residues. CDR3 region: CASSRKGRETQYF. CDR3 DNA sequence: TGTGCCAGCAGCAGGAAGGGTCGAGAGACCCAGTACTTC.

This clonotype has just a few counts. The chain joins TRBV20-1 to TRBJ1-4, with 10 bases aligning to TRBD1. V shed 3 bases and J 6 bases; nucleotides not matched to a gene: 4. Germline CDR1 and CDR2: DFQATT and SNEGSKA (reference sequence). CDR3 length: 14 residues. CDR3 sequence: CSASPGTGDEKLFF. Written as DNA, the CDR3 is TGCAGTGCTAGTCCCGGGACAGGGGATGAAAAACTGTTTTTT.

This clonotype was detected ten times or more. The chain links TRBV20-1 to TRBJ1-5; 12 bases line up with TRBD1. J lost 7 bases, V lost 5 bases, and 3 bases had no gene match. Looked up from germline, CDR1 is DFQATT and CDR2 is SNEGSKA (reference sequence). This CDR3 comprises 13 residues. Here the CDR3 reads CSAGTGGGQPQHF. CDR3 coding DNA: TGCAGTGCTGGGACAGGGGGCGGACAGCCCCAGCATTTT.

Ten or more counts support this clonotype. This chain links TRBV6-6 with TRBJ1-1; tentatively, D is TRBD1 (5 bases). The V gene's germline CDR1 is MNHNY and CDR2 SVGAGI (reference sequence). The V end lost 2 bases, the J end lost 1 base, and 14 bases lay between the germline ends. The CDR3 runs to 16 residues. The CDR3: CASSYGGQIWNTEAFF. The CDR3 DNA follows: TGTGCCAGCAGTTACGGGGGTCAGATATGGAACACTGAAGCTTTCTTT.

The genes are TRBV6-2 or TRBV6-3 and TRBJ2-1; D perhaps matches TRBD2 (5 bases). V was cut by 7 bases and J by 9 bases, with 10 bases left in between. The CDR3 contains 11 residues. CDR1 and CDR2 (germline): MNHEY, SVGEGT. DNA of the CDR3: TGTGCCAGCACCGTAAGCGGTGAGCAGTTCTTC. Its translation is CASTVSGEQFF.

V is TRBV20-1 and J is TRBJ1-1; D not certain. V lost 5 bases to trimming and J lost 1 base, with 8 bases between them. Germline CDR1 is DFQATT and CDR2 is SNEGSKA (reference sequence). The CDR3 loop spans 12 amino acids. CDR3 amino acids: CSARHENTEAFF. The CDR3 coding sequence is TGCAGTGCTCGACACGAGAACACTGAAGCTTTCTTT.

The table lists this clonotype with many counts. The genes are TRBV4-3 and TRBJ2-1, with D hard to call. The germline V and J ends were trimmed by 0 bases and 1 base, with 10 bases remaining between them. The CDR3 covers 16 residues. Germline V gives CDR1 LGHNA, CDR2 YSLEER. The CDR3 loop is CASSQEVGISYNEQFF. The CDR3 region has the DNA TGCGCCAGCAGCCAAGAAGTGGGGATATCCTACAATGAGCAGTTCTTC.